The T cell receptor beta chain described here comes from a study of blood T cell repertoires in COVID-19. Under the authors' procedure: Estimates of nucleated cell counts were drawn from the amplification of reference gene primers. The method was immunoSEQ multiplex PCR; TCRdb's version includes in-frame clones alone and lacks a portion of them. D and trimming were read from the DNA, whereas the V and J calls and clone size are those reported in that table. This repertoire shows 200,000 to 250,000 clones, about 90% found once; its top ten account for approximately 3.5%. Residents of about two dozen US areas, aged roughly 18 to 95 years, made up the participants. Clinical histories supplied by participants themselves formed the basis of cohort assignment. Someone with COVID-19 had been met by exposed participants within 2 weeks before study entry. With V trimmed by 5 bases and J by 3 bases, 5 bases remained unmatched. The germline CDR1 and CDR2 sequences are SEHNR and FQNEAQ (reference sequence). The CDR3 loop spans 14 amino acids.

The source of this sequence is a woman aged 25-40 years who had been exposed to COVID-19. This chain joins TRBV7-9 and TRBJ2-7; 9 nucleotides match TRBD1. Sequenced: PBMCs or T cells enriched from blood (not recorded which). The CDR3 loop reads CASSLGQGIYEQYF. The DNA of the CDR3 is TGTGCCAGCAGCCTCGGACAGGGGATCTACGAGCAGTACTTC.